The following is a T cell receptor beta chain sequence with its context. Its antigen is as yet unknown. The V gene's germline CDR1 is GTSNPN and CDR2 SVGIG (reference sequence). This CDR3 is built from 13 residues. V lost 3 bases to trimming and J lost 0 bases; unmatched junction nucleotides: 1. This table comes from immunoSEQ multiplex PCR, and its TCRdb copy is limited to in-frame clones, with some not included. The sample holds about 72,000 clones; less than 95% are singletons and the top ten take 0.63%. This entry is derived from a study of cytomegalovirus exposure and HLA in healthy donors. Regarding the study as a whole: Among the CMV-associated chains, three were confirmed in vitro as specific for CMV antigens. Researchers catalogued over 150 TCR beta chains as cytomegalovirus-associated.

The V and J genes are TRBV30 and TRBJ2-5, with 7 bases lining up with TRBD2. The sample consisted of PBMCs. The clonotype was recovered from a woman between 18 and 30 years old in good health and CMV-seronegative. The CDR3 protein is CAWSGGYQETQYF. DNA for the CDR3: TGTGCCTGGAGCGGGGGGTACCAAGAGACCCAGTACTTC. Full variable domain (missing parts from reference TRBV30 and TRBJ2-5): SQTIHQWPATLVQPVGSPLSLECTVEGTSNPNLYWYRQAAGRGLQLLFYSVGIGQISSEVPQNLSASRPQDRQFILSSKKLLLSDSGFYLCAWSGGYQETQYFGPGTRLLVL.